This T cell receptor (beta chain) was captured in a study of blood T cell repertoires in COVID-19. About the research overall: From the United States, Italy and Spain came samples of acute and convalescent COVID-19.

Germline V gene data show CDR1 as SSHAT and CDR2 as FNYEAQ (reference sequence). This CDR3 comprises 15 residues. A remark on this clone: Sequence at one end of the junction differs from germline and may be a read error.

Recruitment covered about 25 US areas and drew participants whose ages spanned about 18 to 90 years. Cohort allocation depended upon clinical history that participants reported. Donors of Cohort 3 who recovered were those that had two negative PCRs, clearance, or symptom resolution. Repertoires were generated with immunoSEQ multiplex PCR, while TCRdb's copy carries only in-frame clones and drops some. The sample contains roughly 190,000 clones, approximately 86% of which appear only once. The sequence came from a woman under 40 who had recovered from COVID-19. This chain uses TRBV7-7 with TRBJ2-3, with D possibly being TRBD1 (6 bases). Material for sequencing was PBMCs or T cells enriched from blood (not recorded which). Here the CDR3 reads CASSFGDTGTDTQYF. CDR3 in DNA: TGTGCTAGCAGCTTCGGGGACACGGGCACAGATACGCAGTATTTT.